This paragraph reports one TCR beta chain. Germline lookup yields CDR1 KGHDR and CDR2 SFDVKD. The CDR3 extends over 14 amino acids. The V end was cut by 4 bases, the J end by 5 bases, with 11 bases between. These data originate in a study of human T cells and chemical hapten exposure. At the level of the study: Variation in per-sample TCR yields came mainly from small pooled library volume differences.

Unfractionated whole blood was the source of the extracted total RNA. One entry per CDR3 protein, called by TCRdb with MiXCR from the 5' RACE reads. The data contain over 95,000 distinct CDR3 sequences, roughly a fifth of them singletons. The V gene is TRBV24-1, the J gene TRBJ1-5; D is possibly TRBD1 (6 bases). This TCR came from a human donor in good health. In nucleotides, the CDR3 is TGTGCCACCAGTGAAGGGGGGAGCGATCAGCCCCAGCATTTT. Protein sequence: CATSEGGSDQPQHF.